The 29 T cell receptor beta chains below were found in one sample sequenced in a study of CD4 T cells in relation to SARS-CoV-2 and coronaviruses. The repertoire was sequenced with immunoSEQ multiplex PCR; TCRdb's copy has only in-frame clones and lacks some. Counted here are 20,000 to 25,000 clones, roughly 70% occurring once; the ten biggest clones make up around 20%. CD4+ T cells from unexposed donors were obtained before the COVID-19 pandemic (2011-2018). After ten to eleven days of culture, CD4+ T cells were isolated. These TCRs are of unknown antigen specificity. The sequencing input was CD4+ T cells from PBMCs, cultured in vitro. The origin of the receptors is a human donor in good health.

This clone occurred a few times. The gene calls are TRBV7-2 and TRBJ2-2; no definite D call. The CDR3 has 13 amino acids. The germline V and J ends were trimmed by 8 bases and 4 bases, with 11 bases remaining between them. CDR1 SGHTA and CDR2 FQGNSA come from the germline V gene. The CDR3 sequence is CASDRSATGELFF. CDR3 sequence (DNA): TGTGCCAGCGATCGGAGCGCCACCGGGGAGCTGTTTTTT. Full variable domain (rest looked up from reference TRBV7-2 and TRBJ2-2): GAGVSQSPSNKVTEKGKDVELRCDPISGHTALYWYRQSLGQGLEFLIYFQGNSAPDKSGLPSDRFSAERTGGSVSTLTIQRTQQEDSAVYLCASDRSATGELFFGEGSRLTVL.

The CDR3 DNA reads TGTGCCAGCAGCCAGGGACAGGGTGGTGGCTACACCTTC. As protein: CASSQGQGGGYTF. The V call is TRBV7-9, the J call TRBJ1-2; 9 nucleotides line up with TRBD1. The CDR3 has 13 amino acids. CDR1 and CDR2 (germline): SEHNR, FQNEAQ (reference sequence). After removal of 5 bases from V and 7 bases from J, the junction contained 5 bases not matched to a gene.

This chain links TRBV11-3 with TRBJ2-1; weak D call: TRBD2 (5 bases). The CDR3 is 15 amino acids. Trimming stripped 1 base from V and 8 bases from J, with 15 bases between. Germline loops: CDR1 SGHNT, CDR2 YENEEA. The chain's CDR3 is CASSLVSSRGDEQFF. Written as DNA, the CDR3 is TGTGCCAGCAGCTTAGTCTCTAGCCGCGGCGATGAGCAGTTCTTC.

This clone showed up just a few times. The V gene is TRBV7-2, the J gene TRBJ1-3; D ambiguous. This CDR3 comprises 12 residues. The V end lost 11 bases, the J end lost 4 bases, and 12 bases lay between the germline ends. CDR1 SGHTA and CDR2 FQGNSA come from the germline V gene. In DNA, the CDR3 is TGTGCCGGCCAGAGGGCGGGAAACACCATATATTTT. Translation gives CAGQRAGNTIYF.

The CDR3 DNA follows: TGTGCCAGCACTACTTATCAGCGTAGCTCCTACAATGAGCAGTTCTTC. Translating gives CASTTYQRSSYNEQFF. The chain has TRBV7-9 and TRBJ2-1, with D uncertain. The CDR3 has 16 amino acids. From germline, CDR1 is SEHNR and CDR2 FQNEAQ (reference sequence). V lost 7 bases, J lost 0 bases, and 16 bases lay in between.

In DNA, the CDR3 is TGTGCCAGCAGTTTGGGCAGTTACAATGAGCAGTTCTTC. Amino acids: CASSLGSYNEQFF. The genes are TRBV12-3 or TRBV12-4 and TRBJ2-1, with unresolved D. V was pared by 3 bases and J by 4 bases, with 7 bases between. The CDR3 consists of 13 residues.

The chain is built from TRBV5-5 and TRBJ1-5, with 9 bases that match TRBD1. Germline CDR1 reads SGHKS; CDR2 reads YYEKEE (reference sequence). The trim removed 4 bases at V and 1 base at J, leaving 9 bases unmatched. The CDR3 spans 17 residues. CDR3: CASSDLHRGPSNQPQHF. The CDR3 coding sequence is TGTGCCAGCAGCGATCTACACAGGGGGCCCAGCAATCAGCCCCAGCATTTT.

The V and J genes are TRBV19 and TRBJ1-3, with D tentatively TRBD1 (5 bases). Trimming stripped 6 bases from V and 2 bases from J, with 8 bases between. This CDR3 comprises 13 residues. Germline CDR1 is LNHDA and CDR2 is SQIVND (reference sequence). The CDR3 DNA reads TGTGCCAGTAGGCGGGGGGCTGGAAACACCATATATTTT. This translates into CASRRGAGNTIYF.

This clone was counted once. V and J are TRBV30 and TRBJ2-7; 9 positions match TRBD1. This CDR3 is built from 16 residues. V shed 2 bases, J shed 6 bases, and the junction held 14 bases outside the gene matches. In germline, CDR1 is GTSNPN, CDR2 SVGIG (reference sequence). CDR3 sequence reads: CAWSILLPETGGEQYF. CDR3 nucleotides: TGTGCCTGGAGTATTCTGCTCCCTGAGACAGGGGGCGAGCAGTACTTC.

This chain uses TRBV18 with TRBJ2-1; the match to TRBD2 covers 11 bases. This CDR3 has 16 amino acids. J gave up 7 bases and V 0 bases, and 5 bases lay outside the gene matches. Germline V CDR1 and CDR2: KGHSH, LQKENI. The CDR3: CASSPPSGRVSNEQFF. As DNA, the CDR3 is TGTGCCAGCTCACCACCTAGCGGGAGGGTTTCGAATGAGCAGTTCTTC.

This clone was found once. The chain uses TRBV6-5 and TRBJ1-2, with D unclear. The V and J ends lost 2 bases and 4 bases respectively, with 8 bases between them. The germline V gene has CDR1 MNHEY and CDR2 SVGAGI. This CDR3 region has 13 residues. For the CDR3, the DNA is TGTGCCAGCAGTTACGGTTTAGGCTATGGCTACACCTTC. Its translation is CASSYGLGYGYTF.

V and J are TRBV7-9 and TRBJ1-1, with 8 bases lining up with TRBD1. V gave up 5 bases and J gave up 4 bases; unmatched junction bases: 9. The germline V gene encodes CDR1 SEHNR and CDR2 FQNEAQ (reference sequence). The CDR3 spans 15 residues. This chain's CDR3 is CASSRRGQEVTEAFF. CDR3 nucleotides: TGTGCCAGCAGCCGAAGGGGACAGGAAGTCACTGAAGCTTTCTTT.

The V call is TRBV7-9, the J call TRBJ1-6; D remains unclear. The germline CDR1 and CDR2 sequences are SEHNR and FQNEAQ (reference sequence). There are 15 residues in the CDR3. Between the trimmed V and J ends, which lost 3 bases and 7 bases, there was a span of 13 bases. CDR3 nucleotide sequence: TGTGCCAGCAGCTTTCAAGCTTCAATAAATTCACCCCTCCACTTT. Translating it yields CASSFQASINSPLHF.

The chain carries TRBV6-1 and TRBJ1-1; D is uncertain. V was cut by 1 base and J by 0 bases, with 12 bases left in between. The germline V gene has CDR1 MNHNS and CDR2 SASEGT. The CDR3 is 16 amino acids. CDR3 DNA: TGTGCCAGCAGTGAAGGACACTCAGCGATGAACACTGAAGCTTTCTTT. Translation gives CASSEGHSAMNTEAFF.

The J gene is TRBJ1-1, the V gene TRBV25-1; 8 bases are shared with TRBD1. There are 17 residues in the CDR3. V shed 2 bases and J 1 base; nucleotides not matched to a gene: 9. The V gene's germline CDR1 is MGHDK and CDR2 SYGVNS. The CDR3 DNA follows: TGTGCCAGCAGTGAACACGTCAGACAGGGGACGAACACTGAAGCTTTCTTT. Its translation is CASSEHVRQGTNTEAFF. Variable domain in full (rest from reference TRBV25-1 and TRBJ1-1): EADIYQTPRYLVIGTGKKITLECSQTMGHDKMYWYQQDPGMELHLIHYSYGVNSTEKGDLSSESTVSRIRTEHFPLTLESARPSHTSQYLCASSEHVRQGTNTEAFFGQGTRLTVV.

The J gene is TRBJ1-2, the V gene TRBV6-6; a possible D gene is TRBD1 (5 bases). This CDR3 spans 13 amino acids. Germline CDR1 and CDR2: MNHNY and SVGAGI (reference sequence). V shed 4 bases and J shed 10 bases, with 16 bases lying between them. Written as DNA, the CDR3 is TGTGCCAGCAGTTCCGACAGCCCCTCAGACTACACCTTC. This translates into CASSSDSPSDYTF.

The V and J genes are TRBV6-5 and TRBJ2-7, with a tentative D call TRBD1 (6 bases). This CDR3 has 12 residues. Germline CDR1 reads MNHEY; CDR2 reads SVGAGI. V gave up 7 bases and J gave up 4 bases, with 11 bases separating them. CDR3 nucleotides: TGTGCCAGCACGGGACAAACGTACGAGCAGTACTTC. Protein sequence: CASTGQTYEQYF.

The genes are TRBV6-6 and TRBJ1-3, with D possibly matching TRBD1 (5 bases). Germline-derived CDR1 and CDR2 are MNHNY and SVGAGI (reference sequence). Between the trimmed V and J ends, which lost 6 bases and 0 bases, there was a span of 12 bases. The CDR3 is 15 residues long. The CDR3 nucleotides are TGTGCCAGCAGACTGGGACTTCCCTCTGGAAACACCATATATTTT. Residues: CASRLGLPSGNTIYF.

The chain has TRBV6-2 or TRBV6-3 and TRBJ1-5; 8 bases line up with TRBD1. Germline CDR1 MNHEY, CDR2 SVGEGT. CDR3 length: 15 residues. V shed 4 bases and J 4 bases; nucleotides not matched to a gene: 6. CDR3 nucleotides: TGTGCCAGCAGTTCCACAGGGGGGAAGAATCAGCCCCAGCATTTT. As protein: CASSSTGGKNQPQHF.

There are a few counts of this clone. The rearrangement links TRBV12-3 or TRBV12-4 to TRBJ1-2; 10 nucleotides agree with TRBD1. With 6 bases clipped from V and 8 bases from J, the junction kept 6 bases outside the gene matches. The CDR3 spans 13 residues. The CDR3: CASRPGQGGGYTF. In DNA, the CDR3 is TGTGCCAGCAGGCCCGGACAGGGGGGCGGCTACACCTTC.

V and J are TRBV19 and TRBJ1-3; D possibly corresponds to TRBD1 (6 bases). With 7 bases removed from V and 0 bases from J, the gap between germline ends came to 10 bases. Germline V lookup: CDR1 LNHDA, CDR2 SQIVND (reference sequence). CDR3 length: 14 residues. CDR3 sequence: CASKGGSSGNTIYF. The CDR3 DNA reads TGTGCCAGTAAAGGGGGAAGCTCTGGAAACACCATATATTTT.

The chain couples TRBV7-2 to TRBJ2-7, with 11 bases matching TRBD2. The CDR3 extends over 14 amino acids. V was clipped by 6 bases and J by 4 bases; unmatched bases: 5. Per the germline V gene, CDR1 is SGHTA and CDR2 is FQGNSA. The CDR3 DNA reads as TGTGCCAGCAGGCTATCTAGCGGGAGGTACGAGCAGTACTTC. Translated: CASRLSSGRYEQYF. Looking up the rest from reference TRBV7-2 and TRBJ2-7 gives the full variable domain: GAGVSQSPSNKVTEKGKDVELRCDPISGHTALYWYRQSLGQGLEFLIYFQGNSAPDKSGLPSDRFSAERTGGSVSTLTIQRTQQEDSAVYLCASRLSSGRYEQYFGPGTRLTVT.

Here the CDR3 reads CATVGRLITEAFF. The CDR3 DNA sequence: TGTGCCACCGTCGGGCGGCTGATCACTGAAGCTTTCTTT. The chain has TRBV19 and TRBJ1-1; D not certain. Trimming took 10 bases from V and 4 from J, leaving 16 bases between them. CDR1 is LNHDA, CDR2 SQIVND, per germline (reference sequence). The CDR3 contains 13 residues.

The chain links TRBV5-1 to TRBJ1-3; a weak D match, TRBD1 (5 bases). The germline gives CDR1 SGHRS, CDR2 YFSETQ. The CDR3 totals 14 residues. V was pared by 0 bases and J by 3 bases, with 7 bases between. CDR3 amino acids: CASSLGDGGNTIYF. The CDR3 bases are TGCGCCAGCAGCTTGGGGGACGGTGGAAACACCATATATTTT.

The rearrangement links TRBV12-3 or TRBV12-4 to TRBJ1-1; D not resolved. V was clipped by 7 bases and J by 4 bases, with 7 bases between them. CDR3 length: 11 residues. The CDR3 loop reads CASKRGTEAFF. Written as DNA, the CDR3 is TGTGCCAGCAAACGGGGCACTGAAGCTTTCTTT.

The V call is TRBV5-6, the J call TRBJ2-2; D call uncertain. The ends were cut back, 1 base at V and 0 bases at J, with 4 bases in the middle. Germline V gene data show CDR1 as SGHDT and CDR2 as YYEEEE. The CDR3 consists of 14 residues. The CDR3, as DNA: TGTGCCAGCAGCTTGAGGCCGAACACCGGGGAGCTGTTTTTT. The encoded protein is CASSLRPNTGELFF.

The V gene is TRBV7-2, the J gene TRBJ2-3; the match to TRBD1 covers 8 bases. After removal of 1 base from V and 4 bases from J, the junction contained 7 bases not matched to a gene. Germline assignment: CDR1 SGHTA and CDR2 FQGNSA. The CDR3 totals 16 residues. The CDR3 loop is CASSLGQGAPSDTQYF. The CDR3 nucleotides are TGTGCCAGCAGCTTAGGGCAGGGGGCGCCTTCAGATACGCAGTATTTT.

The CDR3 region is CSVGLAKETQYF. The DNA for the CDR3 is TGCAGCGTTGGTCTAGCGAAAGAGACCCAGTACTTC. V usage is TRBV29-1 and J usage is TRBJ2-5; D is possibly TRBD2 (6 bases). CDR1 is SQVTM and CDR2 is ANQGSEA in the germline V gene. CDR3 length: 12 residues. Trimming removed 4 bases from V and 3 bases from J, with 9 bases in between.

The rearrangement joins TRBV9 to TRBJ2-7, with 13 nucleotides matching TRBD2. CDR1 and CDR2 from the germline V gene are SGDLS and YYNGEE. The CDR3 sequence is 16 residues long. The trim removed 0 bases at V and 5 bases at J, leaving 5 bases unmatched. CDR3 DNA: TGTGCCAGCAGCGTAGAGGGGACTAGCGGGACCCACGAGCAGTACTTC. It translates to CASSVEGTSGTHEQYF.